This T cell receptor (beta chain) was sequenced for a study of STAT5B mutations in CD4+ large granular lymphocyte leukemia (dated by TCRdb to between 2021 and 2024). As for the study more broadly: Among healthy controls, the CDR3 'QG' motif was associated with a particular HLA allele. The purity of purified fractions was confirmed by flow cytometry on FACSCanto II or FACSVerse to exceed 95% among lymphocytes. The study compared the TCRbeta repertoires of patients with CD4+ T-cell large granular lymphocyte leukemia against the TCRbeta repertoires of healthy blood donors.

Concerning this clone itself: The clone's antigen remains unknown. No quality values exist for individual bases; no much larger clone is one base distant.

The healthy controls were 37 blood donors, and the buffy coats of these donors were supplied by the Finnish Red Cross blood service. All TCR-sequenced material derived from peripheral blood: patient blood samples and healthy donor buffy coats. Peripheral blood mononuclear cells were isolated by Ficoll-Hypaque gradient centrifugation. CD4+ cells were purified magnetically from the buffy coats of healthy controls. The Gentra Puregene Cell and Tissue kit was used for genomic DNA extraction, and quantification was performed on a Qubit 2.0 fluorometer. Study-level results and caveats: Each patient's main leukemic clonotypes were private, but approximately 27% of these clonotypes showed up at low frequency in the non-leukemic repertoires of other patients. Data were not HLA-matched; higher clonality in CD4+ versus CD8+ T-LGLL could reflect the relatively small sample size. Compared with healthy CD4+ repertoires, CD4-sorted patient repertoires appeared more clonal, and this difference remained even after the putative leukemic clones were removed.

TCRbeta rearrangements were sequenced from genomic DNA using the immunoSEQ assay at survey resolution. Concerning the study's data processing: In the TCR sequencing data, the smallest productive clonotype frequency that could be detected was 2.59 x 10-5. Only productive TCRbeta rearrangements, meaning sequences that were complete and in-frame, were kept for the analyses. The clonality of each sample was calculated as Simpson clonality in the immunoSEQ Analyzer version 3.0. Based on frequency, clones were grouped as very rare, small, medium, large (1-20%) or hyperexpanded (>20%). Generation probabilities were estimated with OLGA 1.2.3, V-gene circos plots were made with VDJtools, specificities were looked up in VDJdb, and CDR3 motifs were identified with GLIPH. The table was pulled from immuneACCESS by TCRdb, which kept in-frame rearrangements only. Such tables lose some clones; where checked, under half of the loss comes from unresolved V genes, and the rest has no known cause. V and J calls and clone size come straight from that table; D and trimming were deduced from the DNA. The sample includes approximately 31,000 clones, with about 70% observed a single time. The top ten hold 2% of the sample.

What was sequenced was CD4+ T cells from blood buffy coats. The TCR comes from a human donor in good health.

The nucleotide sequence reads TGTGCCAGTAGGGGCGGGACAGGCGAAGACTATGGCTACACCTTC. This sequence encodes CASRGGTGEDYGYTF. The chain is made from TRBV19 and TRBJ1-2; 8 of the junction bases match TRBD1. The germline V and J ends show losses of 6 bases and 3 bases respectively, and no gene match explains 9 bases of the junction. The germline V gene encodes CDR1 LNHDA and CDR2 SQIVND (reference sequence). Reading from cysteine to phenylalanine, the CDR3 counts 15 amino acids. Kept here is only the CDR3 DNA, which spans 45 bases and is read in frame from base 1.